This T cell receptor (beta chain) comes out of a study of cytomegalovirus exposure and HLA in healthy donors. Vbeta (60) and Jbeta (13) primers were used in the PCR. Repertoires were generated with immunoSEQ multiplex PCR, while TCRdb's copy carries only in-frame clones and drops some. There are some 200,000 clones in the sample; around 70% occur only once, and 2.5% to 3% lies in the top ten. About this clone itself: Its antigen remains unidentified.

Study outcomes and limitations: The authors enumerated over 150 TCR beta chains as linked to cytomegalovirus. It was only CMV serostatus that was available as immune exposure information.

V lost 3 bases and J 0 bases, leaving 6 bases between the germline ends. The CDR3 sequence is 14 residues long. The germline V gene has CDR1 WNHNN and CDR2 SYGVQD (reference sequence). Sequencing was carried out using PBMCs. This chain uses TRBV10-1 with TRBJ2-1; D remains ambiguous. This clonotype originated in a middle-aged man in good health and CMV-seropositive. In nucleotides, the CDR3 is TGCGCCAGCAGTGAAATGTACTCCTACAATGAGCAGTTCTTC. This translates into CASSEMYSYNEQFF.